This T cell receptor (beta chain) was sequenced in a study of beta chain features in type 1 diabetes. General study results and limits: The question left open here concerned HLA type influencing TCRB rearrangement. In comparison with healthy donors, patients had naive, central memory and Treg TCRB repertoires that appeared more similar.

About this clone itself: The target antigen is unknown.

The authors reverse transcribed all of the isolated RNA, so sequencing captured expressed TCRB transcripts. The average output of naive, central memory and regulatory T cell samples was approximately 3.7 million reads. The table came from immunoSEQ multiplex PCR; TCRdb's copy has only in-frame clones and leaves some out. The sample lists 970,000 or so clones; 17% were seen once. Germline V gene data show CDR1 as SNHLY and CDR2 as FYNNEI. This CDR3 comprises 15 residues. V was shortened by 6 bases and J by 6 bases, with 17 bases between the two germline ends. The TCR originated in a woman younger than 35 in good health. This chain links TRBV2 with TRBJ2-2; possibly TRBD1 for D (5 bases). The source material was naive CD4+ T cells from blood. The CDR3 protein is CASRTGPSKPGELFF. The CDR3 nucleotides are TGTGCCAGCAGAACAGGTCCTTCTAAGCCCGGGGAGCTGTTTTTT.